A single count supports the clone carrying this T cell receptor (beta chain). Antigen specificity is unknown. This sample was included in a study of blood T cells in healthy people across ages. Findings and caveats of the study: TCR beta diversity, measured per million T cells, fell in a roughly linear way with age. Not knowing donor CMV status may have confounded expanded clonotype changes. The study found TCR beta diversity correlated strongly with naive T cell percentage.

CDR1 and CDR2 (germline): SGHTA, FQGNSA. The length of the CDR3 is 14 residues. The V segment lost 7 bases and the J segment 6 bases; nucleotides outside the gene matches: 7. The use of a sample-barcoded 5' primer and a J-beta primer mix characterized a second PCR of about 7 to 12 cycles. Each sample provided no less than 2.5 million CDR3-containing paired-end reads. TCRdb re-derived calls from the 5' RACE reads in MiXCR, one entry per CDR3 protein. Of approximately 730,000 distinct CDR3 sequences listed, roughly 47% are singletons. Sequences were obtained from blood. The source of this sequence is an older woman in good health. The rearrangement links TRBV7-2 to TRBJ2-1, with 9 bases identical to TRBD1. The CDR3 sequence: CASTSGQGTNEQFF. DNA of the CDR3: TGTGCCAGCACTTCGGGACAGGGAACCAATGAGCAGTTCTTC.